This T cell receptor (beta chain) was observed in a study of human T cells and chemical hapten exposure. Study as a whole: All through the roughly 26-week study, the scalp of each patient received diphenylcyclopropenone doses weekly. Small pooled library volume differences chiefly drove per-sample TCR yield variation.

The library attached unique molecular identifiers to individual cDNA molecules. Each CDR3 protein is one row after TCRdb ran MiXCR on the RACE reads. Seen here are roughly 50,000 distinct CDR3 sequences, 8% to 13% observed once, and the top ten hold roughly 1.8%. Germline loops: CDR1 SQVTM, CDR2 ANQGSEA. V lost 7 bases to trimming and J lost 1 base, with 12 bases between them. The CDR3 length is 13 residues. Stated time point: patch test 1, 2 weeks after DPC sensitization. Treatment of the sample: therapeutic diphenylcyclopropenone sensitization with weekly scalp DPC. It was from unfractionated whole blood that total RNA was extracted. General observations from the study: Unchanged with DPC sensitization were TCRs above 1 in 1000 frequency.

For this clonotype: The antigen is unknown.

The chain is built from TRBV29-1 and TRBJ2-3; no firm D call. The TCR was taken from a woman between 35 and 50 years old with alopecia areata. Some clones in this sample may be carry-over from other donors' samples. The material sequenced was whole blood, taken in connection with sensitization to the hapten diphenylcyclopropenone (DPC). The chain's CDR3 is CSGNYQGTDTQYF. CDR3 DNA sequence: TGCAGCGGAAACTACCAAGGCACAGATACGCAGTATTTT.